This TCR beta chain stems from a study of cytomegalovirus exposure and HLA in healthy donors (TCRdb year 2017). Regarding the research as a whole: According to an earlier analysis of 587 of the donors, 200 million or so T cells yielded approximately 120 million unique TCR beta sequences and more than 250 Gb of sequence data. An early release that covered several hundred HLA-typed donors contained approximately 300 gigabases of sequencing data and roughly 84 million unique TCR sequences. Of the approximately 400 genotyped donors, 65% to 90% fell in the genetic ancestry cluster associated with self-reported Caucasian donors. The study was designed to test whether signatures of past pathogen exposure could be identified by cataloging public T cell receptors. Using immunosequencing, the study profiled T cell repertoires from approximately 700 subjects and related those repertoires to cytomegalovirus serostatus. Besides the first cohort of 666 subjects, a separate validation cohort made up of 120 different subjects was used. High-throughput TCR immunosequencing, statistical association of individual TCRs with disease status, and machine learning were combined to predict cytomegalovirus infection status. In a later analysis, previously published TCR beta repertoires from hundreds of donors were re-analyzed and high-resolution HLA genotyping was added so that TCR occurrence patterns could be studied. Rather than drawing on any new phenotypic data, the later analysis identified candidate immune exposures from TCR beta sequences and the way those sequences occurred across donors. An earlier analysis of fewer than 700 of the donors applied high-throughput TCR beta sequencing to assess whether each TCR beta V gene segment acted as functional or pseudogenic. Alongside the repertoire data, information on donor age, sex, ethnicity and CMV serostatus was compiled. In a later genetic analysis, genome-wide SNP genotypes for about three fifths of the roughly 670 donors were used, and that subset was treated as a discovery cohort. All discovery cohort repertoires had been generated using a single sequencing platform. HLA typing covered class I and class II loci at four-digit resolution. The number of typed donors differed by locus: 629-630 for A, B, C, DRB1 and DQB1; 522 for DQA1; 600 to 610 for DPA1; and about 470 for DPB1. Four to six DR-DQ haplotypes were handled as single units for association and clustering, since linkage in the cohort was strong. Across approximately 420 genotyped donors of the cohort, an average of approximately 220,000 unique TCR beta nucleotide sequences per donor were sequenced, and 15% to 20% of those sequences were non-productive. Points the paper makes about the study in general: A group of highly shared sequence variants was considered likely to be a technical artifact of the sequencing pipeline. According to a later analysis, parvovirus B19, influenza, CMV and Epstein-Barr virus appeared linked to several top co-occurrence clusters. Because HLA typing was unavailable for some donors at each locus, only the typed subset was used in association tests. In a later analysis, the rate of TCR association differed among HLA loci, with DRB1 alleles having the most associated TCRs and HLA-C alleles having the fewest. At a false discovery rate of 0.05, a later analysis linked approximately 18,000 TCR beta sequences to specific HLA alleles. An earlier analysis of approximately 530 of the donors showed that most TCR beta V segments appeared in productive rearrangements either about 87% or about 30% of the time, which broadly matched IMGT annotations. Linkage disequilibrium might explain the correlated functional status among segregating V segments, but an unknown experimental factor could not be ruled out. In a later genetic analysis, fewer N-insertions in productive TCRs were reported among donors in an Asian-associated ancestry cluster than the 666-donor mean. Across donors, most TCR sequences were observed very rarely, whereas some public TCRs were present in many individuals. The presence/absence analyses assumed that sequencing depth was roughly uniform across donors, and that assumption may not be true. A further reported finding was that TCR beta sequences accurately predicted the HLA-A and HLA-B alleles for most subjects in the first cohort. According to the authors, the approach could potentially be generalized to other disease states and immunological phenotypes. The classifier was reported to diagnose cytomegalovirus status with high specificity and sensitivity in both the original and validation cohorts. Some IMGT-functional V segments, including TRBV6-2 and TRBV6-3, could not be distinguished by the 87-base-pair reads and were therefore excluded. CMV serostatus was the only immune exposure information available for the cohort. This cohort had only TCR beta chains sequenced, and the lack of alpha or paired-chain data limited which features could be detected. A total of roughly 160 TCR beta chains were listed by the study as associated with cytomegalovirus. Strong co-occurrence of HLA alleles, especially DR and DQ, made assigning TCR associations to individual alleles difficult. In a later analysis, HLA-associated TCR beta chains were found to be more clonally expanded and to have lower generation probabilities than equally common non-associated chains. Because counts were too low, 15 to 20 rarely observed V segments, including chromosome 9 orphons, were left out of the earlier analysis of 587 of the donors. In vitro tests confirmed that a few of the cytomegalovirus-associated TCR beta chains recognize cytomegalovirus antigens. V-gene and J-gene trimming of TCR beta chains was associated with a missense DCLRE1C variant in a later genetic analysis, and the association was replicated in an independent cohort. Most CMV-associated TCR beta chains appeared to be HLA-restricted in a later analysis, and the HLA associations seemed to be driven largely by CMV exposure.

Libraries were built with the immunoSEQ multiplex PCR assay. The multiplex PCR relied on a mix of 60 forward primers for TCR Vbeta segments and 13 reverse primers for TCR Jbeta segments. The CDR3 region of rearranged TCR beta genes was amplified from genomic DNA by a multiplex PCR assay. The amplified TCR beta libraries were sequenced on the Illumina HiSeq System as 87-base-pair reads. The authors' pipeline ran thus. In a later analysis, 70 million to 95 million unique TCR beta chains were counted across the roughly 670 repertoires, and roughly 11 million of these chains were shared by at least two donors. To remove PCR and sequencing errors, raw reads were error-corrected and collapsed into unique sequences using a nearest-neighbor algorithm that merged closely related sequences. To assign V, D and J gene segments, CDR3 sequences were aligned to IMGT reference sequences. For a sequence to be retained, at least a six-nucleotide match to both a V gene segment and a J gene segment was required. Rearrangements were classified as productive when the CDR3 lacked stop codons and remained in frame with V and J, and all other rearrangements were classified as non-productive. Following IMGT convention, CDR3 was defined as the stretch from the second conserved V-encoded cysteine up to the conserved J-encoded phenylalanine. The earlier analysis of roughly 590 of the donors excluded any sequence lacking an unambiguous match to a single V gene segment. An earlier analysis of about 590 of the donors classified V segments as functional when productive rearrangements were above 56.7% and as segregating when the standard deviation between donors was above 5%. A statistical classification framework was built for diagnosing cytomegalovirus status from the catalog of TCR beta chain sequences. In a later analysis, V and J genes were assigned by comparing TCR nucleotide sequences against IMGT/GENE-DB human TR gene sequences. In a later analysis, CDR3 sequences and most-parsimonious VDJ recombination scenarios were assigned using the TCRdist pipeline. In a later analysis, each TCR beta chain was defined by its CDR3 amino acid sequence together with its V-gene family, and reads without a unique V-gene family were excluded. As a way to deal with suspected cross-contamination and a sequencing artifact, a later analysis dropped 640 or so nucleotide sequences that were highly shared and had low generation probability. For each public chain, a later analysis derived a clonal expansion index from normalized ranks of inferred template counts within each repertoire. A later analysis computed generation probabilities with a VDJ recombination model fitted to out-of-frame rearrangements, and checked the results against IGoR. Hypergeometric tests were used in a later analysis to score TCR-TCR, TCR-HLA and TCR-CMV co-occurrence, with a repertoire-size bias correction applied to the TCR pairs. In a later analysis, false discovery rates were estimated by permuting HLA or CMV assignments 20 times. In a later analysis, co-occurring TCRs were grouped using DBSCAN, with TCRdist sequence similarity added in when clustering inside HLA-allele-positive subsets. Co-occurrence clustering excluded repertoires with fewer than 30,000 or more than 120,000 public chains, plus five with anomalous nucleotide sharing. In TCRdb, the immuneACCESS table is reduced to in-frame sequences with V and J assigned. These tables do not hold every clone; where another copy was compared, an unresolved V gene accounts for under half, and the others remain unexplained. V and J calls and clone size are those listed in that table; D and trimming were worked out from the DNA. This sample has around 89,000 clones in its table, and approximately 83% of those were observed once. Approximately 3% of the sample belongs to the ten largest clones.

This clone appeared once. Its antigen remains unidentified. No base qualities exist here, and no much larger clone lies one base off it. The cohort consisted of fewer than 700 healthy bone marrow donors. Cohort members were all nominally healthy when sampled, although unrecorded immune exposures were likely present. The donor was CMV seronegative and belonged to the group of 380 or so seronegative cohort members. Each donor provided a peripheral blood sample, and peripheral blood mononuclear cells were used for TCR beta sequencing. The Qiagen DNeasy Blood Extraction Kit was used to extract genomic DNA from the blood cell samples. V and J are trimmed by 1 base and 5 bases, and the gene matches miss 5 bases of the junction. CDR1 and CDR2, per the germline V gene (reference sequence), are SEHNR and FQNEAQ. The CDR3 goes from the cysteine to the phenylalanine over 14 residues. Solely the CDR3 DNA is kept, with 42 bases framed from the first base.

The rearranged chain carries TRBV7-9 and TRBJ2-7; TRBD1 aligns with 7 central bases. Source material: PBMCs. This TCR derives from a man aged 35 to 55 in good health and CMV-seronegative. This receptor has the CDR3 CASSLVGGWDEQYF. The bases read TGTGCCAGCAGCTTAGTAGGGGGCTGGGACGAGCAGTACTTC.